This T cell receptor (beta chain) was sequenced in a study of cytomegalovirus exposure and HLA in healthy donors (dated 2017 in TCRdb). Concerning the study at large: An earlier analysis of about 560 of the donors reported approximately 260 Gb of sequence data and 117 million unique TCR beta sequences obtained from about 179 million T cells. The study profiled the T cell repertoires of some 610 subjects by immunosequencing and related them to cytomegalovirus serostatus. Among 398 genotyped donors of the cohort, an average of 235,054 unique TCR beta nucleotide sequences were sequenced per donor, around 20% of them non-productive. Around 320 gigabases of sequencing data and approximately 84 million unique TCR sequences were included in an early release covering about 700 HLA-typed donors. The study aimed to test whether signatures of past pathogen exposure could be identified by cataloging public T cell receptors. Of the roughly 400 genotyped donors, approximately 83% fell in the genetic ancestry cluster associated with self-reported Caucasian donors. Because of strong linkage in the cohort, roughly five DR-DQ haplotypes were treated as single units for association and clustering. The number of donors typed differed by locus, with about 620-630 for A, B, C, DRB1 and DQB1, roughly 520 for DQA1, about 610 for DPA1, and roughly 450 for DPB1. Genome-wide SNP genotypes for about 60% of the roughly 670 donors were used in a later genetic analysis, which treated that subset as a discovery cohort. All discovery cohort repertoires had been generated on a single sequencing platform. The study combined high-throughput TCR immunosequencing, statistical association of individual TCRs with disease status, and machine learning to predict cytomegalovirus infection status. Donor age, sex, ethnicity and CMV serostatus were compiled together with the repertoire data. Besides the first cohort of more than 650 subjects, a separate validation cohort made up of 120 different subjects was used. An earlier analysis of approximately 500 of the donors applied high-throughput TCR beta sequencing to assess whether each TCR beta V gene segment acted as functional or pseudogenic. HLA typing included class I and class II loci at four-digit resolution. Rather than using new phenotypic data, the later analysis identified candidate immune exposures from TCR beta sequences and from how often those sequences occurred across donors. To study patterns of TCR occurrence, a later analysis re-analyzed previously published TCR beta repertoires from 666 donors and added high-resolution HLA genotyping. Study-level results and caveats: Because counts were too low, 15 to 20 rarely observed V segments, including chromosome 9 orphons, were excluded from the earlier analysis of roughly 580 of the donors. Broadly in line with IMGT annotations, most TCR beta V segments showed up in productive rearrangements about 90% or about 30% of the time in an earlier analysis of 450 to 750 of the donors. Linkage disequilibrium might explain the correlated functional status among segregating V segments, but an unknown experimental factor could not be ruled out. Because HLA typing was missing for some donors at each locus, association tests included only the typed subset. According to a later genetic analysis, donors in an Asian-associated ancestry cluster had fewer N-insertions in productive TCRs than the approximately 650-donor mean. In a later analysis, the rate of TCR association differed among HLA loci, with DRB1 alleles having the most associated TCRs and HLA-C alleles having the fewest. In a later analysis, HLA-associated TCR beta chains were found to be more clonally expanded and to have lower generation probabilities than equally common non-associated chains. Only TCR beta chains were sequenced in this cohort, and the absence of alpha or paired-chain data limited detectable features. A further reported finding was that TCR beta sequences accurately predicted the HLA-A and HLA-B alleles for most subjects in the first cohort. A few of the identified cytomegalovirus-associated TCR beta chains were confirmed in vitro to be specific for cytomegalovirus antigens. According to a later analysis, parvovirus B19, influenza, CMV and Epstein-Barr virus appeared linked to several top co-occurrence clusters. Presence/absence analyses assumed roughly uniform sequencing depth across donors, an assumption that may not hold. While some public TCRs were present in many individuals, most TCR sequences turned up only very rarely across donors. The 87-base-pair reads could not distinguish some IMGT-functional V segments, including TRBV6-2 and TRBV6-3, so those segments were excluded. The authors suggested that the approach could potentially be generalized to other disease states and immunological phenotypes. A cluster of highly shared sequence variants was judged likely to be a technical artifact of the sequencing pipeline. The classifier was reported to diagnose cytomegalovirus status with high specificity and sensitivity in both the original cohort and the validation cohort. Assigning TCR associations to individual alleles was difficult when HLA alleles, especially DR and DQ, strongly co-occurred. V-gene and J-gene trimming of TCR beta chains was associated with a missense DCLRE1C variant in a later genetic analysis, and the association was replicated in an independent cohort. The study listed 164 TCR beta chains as associated with cytomegalovirus. A later analysis found that most CMV-associated TCR beta chains appeared HLA-restricted, with HLA associations seemingly driven largely by CMV exposure. At a false discovery rate of 0.05, a later analysis linked fewer than 20,000 TCR beta sequences to specific HLA alleles. CMV serostatus was the only immune exposure information available for the cohort.

A remark on this clone: Its cognate antigen has yet to be identified.

The CDR1 and CDR2 encoded by the germline V gene (reference sequence) are SEHNR and FQNEAQ. From cysteine to phenylalanine, the CDR3 is 16 amino acids long. Kept here is only the CDR3 DNA, which spans 48 bases and is read in frame from base 1. V is pruned by 1 base and J by 1 base, leaving 4 bases of the junction without a gene match. In total, over 600 healthy bone marrow donors made up the cohort. At the time of sampling, every cohort member was nominally healthy, though immune exposures that went unrecorded were likely present. The donor was CMV seronegative and belonged to the group of roughly 330 seronegative cohort members. Every donor gave a peripheral blood sample, and the peripheral blood mononuclear cells from that sample were used for TCR beta sequencing. The Qiagen DNeasy Blood Extraction Kit was used to extract genomic DNA from the blood cell samples. The library came from the immunoSEQ multiplex PCR assay. A mixture of 60 forward primers for TCR Vbeta segments and 13 reverse primers for TCR Jbeta segments was used in the multiplex PCR. A multiplex PCR assay on genomic DNA amplified the CDR3 region of rearranged TCR beta genes. On the Illumina HiSeq System, the amplified TCR beta libraries were sequenced as 87-base-pair reads. Concerning the study's data processing: A later analysis counted tens of millions of unique TCR beta chains across the roughly 700 repertoires, and around 9.9 million of these chains were shared by at least two donors. A nearest-neighbor algorithm error-corrected the raw reads and collapsed the reads into unique sequences, merging closely related sequences to remove PCR and sequencing errors. CDR3 sequences were aligned to IMGT reference sequences to assign V, D and J gene segments. For a sequence to be retained, a match of at least six nucleotides was required to both a V gene segment and a J gene segment. Rearrangements were called productive when the CDR3 lacked stop codons and stayed in frame with V and J; all others were non-productive. CDR3 was defined according to IMGT convention as the region running from the second conserved V-encoded cysteine to the conserved J-encoded phenylalanine. The earlier analysis of roughly 590 of the donors excluded any sequence lacking an unambiguous match to a single V gene segment. An earlier analysis of fewer than 750 of the donors classified V segments as functional when productive rearrangements were above 56.7% and as segregating when the standard deviation between donors was above 5%. To diagnose cytomegalovirus status from the catalog of TCR beta chain sequences, a statistical classification framework was built. V and J gene assignment, in a later analysis, came from comparing TCR nucleotide sequences with IMGT/GENE-DB human TR gene sequences. A later analysis assigned CDR3 sequences and most-parsimonious VDJ recombination scenarios with the TCRdist pipeline. In a later analysis, each TCR beta chain was defined by its CDR3 amino acid sequence together with its V-gene family, and reads without a unique V-gene family were excluded. A later analysis removed 450 to 600 highly shared, low-generation-probability nucleotide sequences to deal with suspected cross-contamination and a sequencing artifact. In a later analysis, a clonal expansion index was calculated for each public chain from normalized within-repertoire ranks of inferred template counts. In a later analysis, generation probabilities were computed using a VDJ recombination model fitted to out-of-frame rearrangements, and the results were checked against IGoR. In a later analysis, hypergeometric tests were used to score TCR-TCR, TCR-HLA and TCR-CMV co-occurrence, with a repertoire-size bias correction applied to TCR pairs. False discovery rates were estimated in a later analysis by permuting HLA or CMV assignments 20 times. In a later analysis, co-occurring TCRs were grouped using DBSCAN, and TCRdist sequence similarity was added for clustering within HLA-allele-positive subsets. Co-occurrence clustering excluded repertoires with fewer than 30,000 or more than 120,000 public chains, plus five with anomalous nucleotide sharing. The clones in this table, taken by TCRdb from immuneACCESS, are in-frame only. Not every clone is retained; where verified, under half of the shortfall comes from an unresolved V gene, and the cause of the rest is unknown. The DNA was the basis for D and trimming; V, J and clone size are from that table. This sample's clone table shows some 83,000 clones. Approximately 1.1% of the sample goes to the ten largest clones.

This receptor was identified in a woman aged 30 to 39 in good health and CMV-seronegative. This receptor chain uses TRBV7-9 and TRBJ1-1; TRBD1 matches 9 bases in the middle. Sequenced sample: PBMCs. The encoded CDR3 is CASSLDHRGQNTEAFF. The nucleotide sequence is given as TGTGCCAGCAGCTTAGACCACAGGGGGCAGAACACTGAAGCTTTCTTT.